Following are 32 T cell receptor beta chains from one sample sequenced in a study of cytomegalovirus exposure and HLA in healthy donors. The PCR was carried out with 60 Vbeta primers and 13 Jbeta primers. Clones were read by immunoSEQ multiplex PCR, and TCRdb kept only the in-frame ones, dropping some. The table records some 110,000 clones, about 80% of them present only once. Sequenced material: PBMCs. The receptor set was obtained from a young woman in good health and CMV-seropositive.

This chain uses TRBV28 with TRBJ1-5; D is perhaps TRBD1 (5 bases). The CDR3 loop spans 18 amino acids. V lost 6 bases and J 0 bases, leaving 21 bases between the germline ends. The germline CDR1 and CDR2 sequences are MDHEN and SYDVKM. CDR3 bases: TGTGCCAGCAGACCCCCAGCTGGGGGGTTTTATAGCAATCAGCCCCAGCATTTT. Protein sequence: CASRPPAGGFYSNQPQHF.

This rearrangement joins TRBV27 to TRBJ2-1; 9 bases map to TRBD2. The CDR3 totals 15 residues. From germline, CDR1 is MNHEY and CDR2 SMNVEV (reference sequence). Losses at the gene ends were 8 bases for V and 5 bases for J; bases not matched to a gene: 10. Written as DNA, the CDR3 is TGTGCCAGCTTCTCTTCTGGGACTAGCAACAATGAGCAGTTCTTC. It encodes CASFSSGTSNNEQFF.

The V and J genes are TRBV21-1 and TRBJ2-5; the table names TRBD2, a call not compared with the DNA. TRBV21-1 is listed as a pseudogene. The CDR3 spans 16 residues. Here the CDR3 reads CASSKLGGEIQETQYF. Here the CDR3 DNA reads TGTGCCAGCAGCAAATTGGGAGGGGAGATCCAAGAGACCCAGTACTTC.

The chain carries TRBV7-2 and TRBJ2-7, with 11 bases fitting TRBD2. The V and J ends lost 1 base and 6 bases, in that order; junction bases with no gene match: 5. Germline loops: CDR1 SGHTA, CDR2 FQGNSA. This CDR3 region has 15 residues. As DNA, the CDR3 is TGTGCCAGCAGCTTAGAACTAGCGGGAGAAGGCGAGCAGTACTTC. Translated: CASSLELAGEGEQYF.

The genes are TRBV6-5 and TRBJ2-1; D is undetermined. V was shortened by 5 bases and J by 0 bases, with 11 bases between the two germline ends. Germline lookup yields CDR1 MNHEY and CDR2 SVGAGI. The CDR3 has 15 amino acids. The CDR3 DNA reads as TGTGCCAGCAGTCCGCTGGAGAGCTCCTACAATGAGCAGTTCTTC. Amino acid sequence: CASSPLESSYNEQFF.

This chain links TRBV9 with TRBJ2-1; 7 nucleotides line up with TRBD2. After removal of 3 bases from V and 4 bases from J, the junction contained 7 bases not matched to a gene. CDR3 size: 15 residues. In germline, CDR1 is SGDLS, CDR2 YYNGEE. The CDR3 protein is CASSATSTGYNEQFF. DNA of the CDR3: TGTGCCAGCAGCGCGACTAGCACGGGTTACAATGAGCAGTTCTTC.

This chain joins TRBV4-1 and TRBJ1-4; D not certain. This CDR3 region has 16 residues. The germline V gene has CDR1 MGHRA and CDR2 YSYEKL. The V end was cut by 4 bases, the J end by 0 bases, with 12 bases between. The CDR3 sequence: CASSRSAAATNEKLFF. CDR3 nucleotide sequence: TGCGCCAGCAGCCGCAGTGCAGCGGCAACTAATGAAAAACTGTTTTTT.

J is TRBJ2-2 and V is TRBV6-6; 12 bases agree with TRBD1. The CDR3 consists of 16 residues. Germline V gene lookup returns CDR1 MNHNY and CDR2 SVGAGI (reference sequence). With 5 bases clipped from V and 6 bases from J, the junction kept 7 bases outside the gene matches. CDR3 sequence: CASSRPGQGAAGELFF. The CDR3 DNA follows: TGTGCCAGCAGTCGCCCGGGACAGGGGGCCGCCGGGGAGCTGTTTTTT.

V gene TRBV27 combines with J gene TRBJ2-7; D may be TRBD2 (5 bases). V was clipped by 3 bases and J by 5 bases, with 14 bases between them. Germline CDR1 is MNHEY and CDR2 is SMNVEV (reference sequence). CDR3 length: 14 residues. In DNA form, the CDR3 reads TGTGCCAGCAGTTTGACCGGGGAGTCACACGAGCAGTACTTC. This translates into CASSLTGESHEQYF.

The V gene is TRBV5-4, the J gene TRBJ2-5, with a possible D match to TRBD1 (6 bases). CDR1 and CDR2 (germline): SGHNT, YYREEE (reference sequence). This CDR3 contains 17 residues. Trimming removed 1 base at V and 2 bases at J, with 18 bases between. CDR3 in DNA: TGTGCCAGCAGCTTGTGGATCGTACAGGGCAAACAAGAGACCCAGTACTTC. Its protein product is CASSLWIVQGKQETQYF.

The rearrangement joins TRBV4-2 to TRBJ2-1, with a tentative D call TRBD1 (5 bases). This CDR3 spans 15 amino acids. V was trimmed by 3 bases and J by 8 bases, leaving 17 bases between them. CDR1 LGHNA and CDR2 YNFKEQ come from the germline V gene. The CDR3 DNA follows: TGTGCCAGCAGCCACCCGGCCGTGCAGGGCGATGAGCAGTTCTTC. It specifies CASSHPAVQGDEQFF.

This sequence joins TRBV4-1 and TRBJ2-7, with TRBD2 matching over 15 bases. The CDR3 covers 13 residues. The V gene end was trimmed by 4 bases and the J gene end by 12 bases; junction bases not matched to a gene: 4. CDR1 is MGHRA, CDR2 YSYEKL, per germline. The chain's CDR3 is CASSRTSGREPYF. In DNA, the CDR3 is TGCGCCAGCAGCCGGACTAGCGGGAGGGAACCGTACTTC.

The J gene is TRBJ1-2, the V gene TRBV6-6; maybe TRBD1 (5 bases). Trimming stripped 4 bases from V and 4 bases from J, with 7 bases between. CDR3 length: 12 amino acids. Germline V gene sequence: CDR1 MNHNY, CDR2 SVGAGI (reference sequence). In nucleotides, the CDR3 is TGTGCCAGCAGTTTGGGGGGCTATGGCTACACCTTC. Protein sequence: CASSLGGYGYTF.

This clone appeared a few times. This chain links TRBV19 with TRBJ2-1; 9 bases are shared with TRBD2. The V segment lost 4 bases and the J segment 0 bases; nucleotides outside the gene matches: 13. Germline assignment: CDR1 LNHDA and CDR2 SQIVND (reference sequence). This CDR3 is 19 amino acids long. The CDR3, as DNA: TGTGCCAGTAGTAGAAGGGGACTAGCCTTTCTGAGCTCCTACAATGAGCAGTTCTTC. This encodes CASSRRGLAFLSSYNEQFF.

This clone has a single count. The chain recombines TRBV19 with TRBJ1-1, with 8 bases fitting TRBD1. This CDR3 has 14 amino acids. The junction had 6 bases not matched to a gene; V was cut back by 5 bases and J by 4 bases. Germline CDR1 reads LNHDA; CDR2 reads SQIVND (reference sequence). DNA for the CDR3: TGTGCCAGTAGTCCAGGGGGCTCGGGCACTGAAGCTTTCTTT. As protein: CASSPGGSGTEAFF.

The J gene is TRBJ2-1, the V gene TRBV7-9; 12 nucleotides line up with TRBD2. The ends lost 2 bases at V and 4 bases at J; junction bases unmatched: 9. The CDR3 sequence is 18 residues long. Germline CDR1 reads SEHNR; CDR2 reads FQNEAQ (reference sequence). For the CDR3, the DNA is TGTGCCAGCAGCTTATTTCTTCGAGGACTAGCGGGGTACAATGAGCAGTTCTTC. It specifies CASSLFLRGLAGYNEQFF.

CDR3 nucleotide sequence: TGTGCCAGCAGCCAAGATCCAGATAGCGGGAGTGGAGAGACCCAGTACTTC. It is translated as CASSQDPDSGSGETQYF. The chain links TRBV4-2 to TRBJ2-5, with 9 bases fitting TRBD2. Per germline, CDR1 LGHNA and CDR2 YNFKEQ. There are 17 residues in the CDR3. Germline trimming cut 0 bases from V and 4 bases from J; bases unmatched to any gene: 9.

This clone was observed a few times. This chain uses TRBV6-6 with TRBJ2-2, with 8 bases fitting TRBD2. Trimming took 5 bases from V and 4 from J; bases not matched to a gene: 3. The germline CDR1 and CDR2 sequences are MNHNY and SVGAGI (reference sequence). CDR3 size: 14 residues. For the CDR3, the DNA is TGTGCCAGCAGTGGACTAGCTGGCACCGGGGAGCTGTTTTTT. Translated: CASSGLAGTGELFF.

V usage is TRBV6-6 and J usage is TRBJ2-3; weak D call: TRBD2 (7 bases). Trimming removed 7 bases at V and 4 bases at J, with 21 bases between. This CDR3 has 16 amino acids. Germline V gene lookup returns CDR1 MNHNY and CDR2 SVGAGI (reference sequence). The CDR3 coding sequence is TGTGCCAGCATTAATGACGTGGGAGGGGGGGCAGATACGCAGTATTTT. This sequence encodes CASINDVGGGADTQYF.

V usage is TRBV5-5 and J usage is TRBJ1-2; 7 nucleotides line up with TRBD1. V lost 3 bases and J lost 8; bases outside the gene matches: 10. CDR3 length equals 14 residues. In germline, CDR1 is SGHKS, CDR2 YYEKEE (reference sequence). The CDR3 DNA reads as TGTGCCAGCAGCTCAAGAACAGGGGAATGGGGCTACACCTTC. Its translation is CASSSRTGEWGYTF.

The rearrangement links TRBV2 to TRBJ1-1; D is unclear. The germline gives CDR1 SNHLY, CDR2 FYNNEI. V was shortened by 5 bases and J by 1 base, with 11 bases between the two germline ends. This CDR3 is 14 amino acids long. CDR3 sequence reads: CASSTALENTEAFF. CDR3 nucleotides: TGTGCCAGCAGTACTGCACTCGAGAACACTGAAGCTTTCTTT.

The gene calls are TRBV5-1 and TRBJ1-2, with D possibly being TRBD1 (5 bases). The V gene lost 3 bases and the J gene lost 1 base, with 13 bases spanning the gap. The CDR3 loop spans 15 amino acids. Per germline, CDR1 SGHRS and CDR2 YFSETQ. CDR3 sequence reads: CASSSPGGVNYGYTF. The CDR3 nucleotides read TGCGCCAGCAGCTCCCCGGGGGGAGTTAACTATGGCTACACCTTC.

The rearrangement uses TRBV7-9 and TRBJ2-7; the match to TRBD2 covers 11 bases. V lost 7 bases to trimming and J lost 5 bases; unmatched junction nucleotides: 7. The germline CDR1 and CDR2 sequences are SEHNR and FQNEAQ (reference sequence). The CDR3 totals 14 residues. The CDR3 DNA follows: TGTGCCAGCACCGGGACTAGCGGTTACCACGAGCAGTACTTC. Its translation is CASTGTSGYHEQYF.

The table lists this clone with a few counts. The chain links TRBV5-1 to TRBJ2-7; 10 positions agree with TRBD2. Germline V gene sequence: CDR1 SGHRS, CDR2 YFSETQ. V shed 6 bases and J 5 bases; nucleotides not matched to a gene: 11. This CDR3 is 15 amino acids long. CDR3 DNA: TGCGCCAGCACCAATCTAGCGGGAGTCCAGGACGAGCAGTACTTC. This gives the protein CASTNLAGVQDEQYF.

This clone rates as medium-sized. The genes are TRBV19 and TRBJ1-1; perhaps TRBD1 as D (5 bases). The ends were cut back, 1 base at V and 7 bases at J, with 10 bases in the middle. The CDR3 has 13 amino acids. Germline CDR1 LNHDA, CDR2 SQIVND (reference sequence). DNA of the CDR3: TGTGCCAGTAGTATAGGGGGGGGTGGTGAAGCTTTCTTT. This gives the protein CASSIGGGGEAFF.

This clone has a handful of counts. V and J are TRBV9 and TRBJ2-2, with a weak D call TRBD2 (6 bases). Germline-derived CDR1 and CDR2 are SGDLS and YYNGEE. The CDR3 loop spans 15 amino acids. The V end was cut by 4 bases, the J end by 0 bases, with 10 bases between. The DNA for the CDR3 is TGTGCCAGCAGCCCGGGACTCGCGAACACCGGGGAGCTGTTTTTT. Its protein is CASSPGLANTGELFF.

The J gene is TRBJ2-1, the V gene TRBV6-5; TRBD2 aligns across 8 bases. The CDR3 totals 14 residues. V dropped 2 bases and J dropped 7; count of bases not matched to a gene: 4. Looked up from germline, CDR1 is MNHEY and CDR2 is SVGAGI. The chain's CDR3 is CASSYVPSGNEQFF. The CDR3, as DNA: TGTGCCAGCAGTTACGTCCCTAGCGGGAATGAGCAGTTCTTC.

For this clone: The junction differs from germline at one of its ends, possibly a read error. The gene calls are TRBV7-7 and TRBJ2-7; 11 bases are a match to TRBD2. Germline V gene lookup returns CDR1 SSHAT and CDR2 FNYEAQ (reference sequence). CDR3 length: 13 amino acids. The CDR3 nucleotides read TGTGCTAGCAGCTTAGGACTAGCGGGCGAGCAGTACTTC. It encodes CASSLGLAGEQYF.

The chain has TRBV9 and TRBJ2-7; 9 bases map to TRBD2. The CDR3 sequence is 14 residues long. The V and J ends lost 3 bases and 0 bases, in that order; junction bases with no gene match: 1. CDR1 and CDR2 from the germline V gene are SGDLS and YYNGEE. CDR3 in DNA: TGTGCCAGCAGCGCGACTAGCGGCTCCTACGAGCAGTACTTC. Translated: CASSATSGSYEQYF.

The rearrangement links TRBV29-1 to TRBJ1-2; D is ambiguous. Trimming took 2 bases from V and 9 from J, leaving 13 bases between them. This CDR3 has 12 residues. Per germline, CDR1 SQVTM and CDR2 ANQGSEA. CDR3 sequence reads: CSVERYGRSYTF. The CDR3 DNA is TGCAGCGTTGAAAGGTATGGGAGGAGCTACACCTTC.

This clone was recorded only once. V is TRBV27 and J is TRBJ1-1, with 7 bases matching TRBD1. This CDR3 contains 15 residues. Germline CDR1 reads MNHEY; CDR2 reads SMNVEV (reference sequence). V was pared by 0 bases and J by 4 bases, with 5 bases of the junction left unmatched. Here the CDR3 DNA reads TGTGCCAGCAGTTTATCGCCAGGGGGAGGCACTGAAGCTTTCTTT. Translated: CASSLSPGGGTEAFF.

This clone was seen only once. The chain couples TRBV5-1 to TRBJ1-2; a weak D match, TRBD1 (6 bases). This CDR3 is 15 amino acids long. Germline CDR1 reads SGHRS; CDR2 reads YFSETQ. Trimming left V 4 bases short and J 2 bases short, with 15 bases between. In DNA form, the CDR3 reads TGCGCCAGCAGCCGGACACACACAGGGAACTATGGCTACACCTTC. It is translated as CASSRTHTGNYGYTF.